Listed here is a single TCR beta chain. This sample is part of a study of long-term antiretroviral therapy in people with HIV. The assay, immunoSEQ v3.0, was run at survey level. The table came from immunoSEQ multiplex PCR; TCRdb's copy has only in-frame clones and leaves some out. The sample holds tens of thousands of clones, about 79% seen once. The CDR3 totals 15 residues. V gave up 2 bases and J gave up 5 bases; unmatched junction bases: 5. The germline gives CDR1 MNHNY, CDR2 SVGAGI (reference sequence). Every participant gave one or more pre-ART and two or more post-ART PBMC samples. People in the study who had HIV all got their treatment in the United States. About 1-11 million cryopreserved PBMC were held in samples before DNA extraction.

The V call is TRBV6-6, the J call TRBJ2-3; 9 bases are shared with TRBD2. The receptor was isolated from a man aged 45-65 years with HIV. The sequenced sample was unsorted PBMCs, obtained 3 years after starting antiretroviral therapy. DNA of the CDR3: TGTGCCAGCAGTTACGGGATAGCGGGAGTAGATACGCAGTATTTT. It translates to CASSYGIAGVDTQYF.